One sample yielded the 14 T cell receptor beta chains listed below, sequenced in a study of blood T cell repertoires in COVID-19. TCRdb's table, derived via immunoSEQ multiplex PCR, lists solely in-frame clones and lacks some. The sample lists approximately 280,000 clones; 90% were seen once. The sample comprised PBMCs or T cells enriched from blood (not recorded which). The receptors come from a woman aged 18-29 years with acute COVID-19.

The rearrangement uses TRBV27 and TRBJ1-5, with 9 bases identical to TRBD1. J lost 4 bases, V lost 5 bases, and 6 bases had no gene match. The CDR3 has 15 amino acids. Per germline, CDR1 MNHEY and CDR2 SMNVEV (reference sequence). The CDR3 region is CASSPRTGVNQPQHF. Written as DNA, the CDR3 is TGTGCCAGCAGTCCAAGGACAGGGGTAAATCAGCCCCAGCATTTT.

This chain links TRBV5-1 with TRBJ2-1; D may be TRBD1 (6 bases). The CDR3 runs to 14 residues. V lost 0 bases and J lost 5, with 9 bases in between. Germline V gives CDR1 SGHRS, CDR2 YFSETQ. CDR3 DNA sequence: TGCGCCAGCAGCTTGGGGCAGGGGAACAATGAGCAGTTCTTC. Amino acids: CASSLGQGNNEQFF. Complete variable domain (other parts from reference TRBV5-1 and TRBJ2-1): KAGVTQTPRYLIKTRGQQVTLSCSPISGHRSVSWYQQTPGQGLQFLFEYFSETQRNKGNFPGRFSGRQFSNSRSEMNVSTLELGDSALYLCASSLGQGNNEQFFGPGTRLTVL.

The chain uses TRBV7-6 and TRBJ2-7, with D uncertain. This CDR3 has 12 amino acids. The V end was cut by 3 bases, the J end by 6 bases, with 9 bases between. CDR1 is SGHVS and CDR2 is FNYEAQ in the germline V gene. Here the CDR3 DNA reads TGTGCCAGCAGCTTCATCGCGAGCGAGCAGTACTTC. Translated: CASSFIASEQYF.

The CDR3 reads CASSQDTGTGGANYGYTF. CDR3 DNA: TGCGCCAGCAGCCAAGATACCGGGACAGGGGGAGCTAACTATGGCTACACCTTC. The chain links TRBV4-1 to TRBJ1-2; the match to TRBD1 covers 11 bases. CDR1 is MGHRA and CDR2 is YSYEKL in the germline V gene. The CDR3 loop spans 18 amino acids. V lost 0 bases, J lost 0 bases, and 6 bases stayed unmatched.

The chain links TRBV18 to TRBJ2-7; TRBD1 is a possible D gene (5 bases). There are 13 residues in the CDR3. The germline V gene has CDR1 KGHSH and CDR2 LQKENI. The V and J ends lost 5 bases and 1 base respectively, with 9 bases between them. Here the CDR3 DNA reads TGTGCCAGCTCATCACAGGAGTCCTACGAGCAGTACTTC. It encodes CASSSQESYEQYF.

This rearrangement joins TRBV10-2 to TRBJ2-1; D is possibly TRBD1 (6 bases). Germline V gene lookup returns CDR1 WSHSY and CDR2 SAAADI. V lost 0 bases, J lost 4 bases, and 13 bases lay in between. CDR3 length equals 16 residues. CDR3 sequence reads: CASSESGQGYYNEQFF. The CDR3 DNA reads TGCGCCAGCAGTGAGTCTGGGCAGGGGTATTACAATGAGCAGTTCTTC.

This clone came up a few times. This rearrangement joins TRBV12-5 to TRBJ1-1; D gene uncertain. Looked up from germline, CDR1 is LGHNT and CDR2 is FRNRAP. This CDR3 has 13 residues. The germline V and J ends were trimmed by 4 bases and 8 bases, with 14 bases remaining between them. This CDR3 is CASGSRLGEEAFF. Written as DNA, the CDR3 is TGTGCTAGTGGTTCCCGGCTCGGGGAGGAAGCTTTCTTT.

V gene TRBV5-1 combines with J gene TRBJ2-3, with TRBD2 as a possible D gene (6 bases). V was trimmed by 0 bases and J by 3 bases, leaving 8 bases between them. CDR1 SGHRS and CDR2 YFSETQ come from the germline V gene. The CDR3 totals 14 residues. CDR3 bases: TGCGCCAGCAGCTTGGAGACTAGTACAGATACGCAGTATTTT. The encoded protein is CASSLETSTDTQYF.

The chain links TRBV28 to TRBJ2-1, with 8 bases matching TRBD2. The germline V gene has CDR1 MDHEN and CDR2 SYDVKM. The CDR3 runs to 16 residues. The trim removed 1 base at V and 6 bases at J, leaving 8 bases unmatched. The CDR3 region is CASSLLGLAGSNEQFF. The CDR3 DNA sequence: TGTGCCAGCAGTTTATTGGGCCTAGCGGGCAGCAATGAGCAGTTCTTC.

This chain joins TRBV27 and TRBJ2-1, with D tentatively TRBD2 (6 bases). The CDR3 is 13 residues long. V gave up 2 bases and J gave up 6 bases, with 8 bases separating them. CDR1 MNHEY and CDR2 SMNVEV come from the germline V gene (reference sequence). The CDR3 nucleotides read TGTGCCAGCAGTTTAAGGGAGGTCAATGAGCAGTTCTTC. Translated, it gives CASSLREVNEQFF.

The chain joins TRBV4-2 to TRBJ2-3, with a tentative D call TRBD1 (5 bases). Germline values: CDR1 LGHNA, CDR2 YNFKEQ. V was shortened by 2 bases and J by 0 bases, with 9 bases between the two germline ends. The CDR3 extends over 15 amino acids. CDR3 amino acids: CASSQQGSSTDTQYF. In nucleotides, the CDR3 is TGTGCCAGCAGCCAACAGGGTTCTAGCACAGATACGCAGTATTTT.

This clone was picked up one time. The chain combines TRBV4-1 with TRBJ1-4; D is perhaps TRBD1 (6 bases). Trimming shortened V by 4 bases and J by 3 bases, and 27 bases separated the two germline ends. The CDR3 contains 20 residues. Germline CDR1 and CDR2: MGHRA and YSYEKL. CDR3 DNA sequence: TGCGCCAGCAGCCCACCCACGCCCCAGGGGTGGACCGTGGCTAATGAAAAACTGTTTTTT. Translating gives CASSPPTPQGWTVANEKLFF.

As DNA, the CDR3 is TGTGCCAGCGAAGACAGGCTTTATAGCAATCAGCCCCAGCATTTT. Its protein product is CASEDRLYSNQPQHF. The rearrangement joins TRBV19 to TRBJ1-5; a weak D match, TRBD1 (6 bases). Per the germline V gene, CDR1 is LNHDA and CDR2 is SQIVND (reference sequence). V lost 9 bases to trimming and J lost 0 bases, with 15 bases between them. The CDR3 is 15 residues long.

The rearrangement joins TRBV2 to TRBJ2-3; D gene unclear. The length of the CDR3 is 14 residues. V was shortened by 6 bases and J by 1 base, with 11 bases between the two germline ends. The germline CDR1 and CDR2 sequences are SNHLY and FYNNEI. CDR3 amino acids: CASRMSEGTDTQYF. CDR3 nucleotide sequence: TGTGCCAGCAGAATGTCAGAAGGCACAGATACGCAGTATTTT.